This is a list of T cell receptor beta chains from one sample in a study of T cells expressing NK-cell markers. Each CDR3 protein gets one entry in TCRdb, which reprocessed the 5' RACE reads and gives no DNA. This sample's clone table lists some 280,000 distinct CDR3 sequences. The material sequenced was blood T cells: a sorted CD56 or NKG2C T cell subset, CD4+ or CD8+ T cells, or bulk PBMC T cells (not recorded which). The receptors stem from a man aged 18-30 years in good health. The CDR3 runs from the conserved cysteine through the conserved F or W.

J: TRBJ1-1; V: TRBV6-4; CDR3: CASSDGEGARIEAFF
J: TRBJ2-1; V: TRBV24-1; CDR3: CATSESQRGSKQFF
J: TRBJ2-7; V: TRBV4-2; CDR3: CASSVGQGVYEQYF
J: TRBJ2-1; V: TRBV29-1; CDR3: CSVARVGNEQFF
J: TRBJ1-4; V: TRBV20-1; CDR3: CSARDIPGTDNEKLFF
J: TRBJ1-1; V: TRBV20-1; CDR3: CSARRGQMNTEAFF
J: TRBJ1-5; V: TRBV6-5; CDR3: CASSYSRTGSQPQHF
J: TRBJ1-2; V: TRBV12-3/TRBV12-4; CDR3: CASSFEGVSYTF
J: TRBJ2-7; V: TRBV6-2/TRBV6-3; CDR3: CASRNPGPTTGQYF
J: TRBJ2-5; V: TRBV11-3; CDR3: CASSLEGGGQETQYF
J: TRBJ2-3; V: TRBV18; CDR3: CASSPLHTDTQYF
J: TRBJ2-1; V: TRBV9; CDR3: CASSVVAQGAGYNEQFF
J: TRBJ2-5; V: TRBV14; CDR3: CASSLRQGVSETQYF
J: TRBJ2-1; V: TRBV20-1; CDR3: CSARSGQGWIWQFF
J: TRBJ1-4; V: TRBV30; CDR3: CAWKGQGGEKLFF
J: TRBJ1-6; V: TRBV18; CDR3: CASSPGQDSPLHF
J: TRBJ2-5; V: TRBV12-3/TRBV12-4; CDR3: CASSKSETQYF
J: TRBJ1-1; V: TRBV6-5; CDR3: CASSYSSTGQTLNTEAFF
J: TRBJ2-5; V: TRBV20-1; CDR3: CSALFGGGQETQYF
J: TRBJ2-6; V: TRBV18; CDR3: CASSPGLFSGANVLTF
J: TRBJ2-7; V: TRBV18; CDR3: CASSGIPPGGRVSEQYF
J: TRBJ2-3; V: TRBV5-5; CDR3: CASSAVGSTDTQYF
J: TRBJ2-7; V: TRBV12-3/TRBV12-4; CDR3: CASRGQGAYEQYF
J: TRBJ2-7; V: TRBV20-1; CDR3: CSARDGRQLTYEQYF
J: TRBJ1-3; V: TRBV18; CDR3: CASSPPGQGGNTIYF
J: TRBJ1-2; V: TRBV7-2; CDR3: CASRTAPGGLANYGYTF
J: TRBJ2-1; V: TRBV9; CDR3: CASSPPGQGIGEQFF
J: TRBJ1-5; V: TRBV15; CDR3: CATSSGQNSNQPQHF
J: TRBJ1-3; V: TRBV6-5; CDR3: CATRQSGNTIYF
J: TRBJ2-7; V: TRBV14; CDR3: CASSPRQGRPTYEQYF
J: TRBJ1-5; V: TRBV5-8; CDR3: CASSKPGQGLNQPQHF
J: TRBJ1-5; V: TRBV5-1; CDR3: CASSPPWDTGQPQHF
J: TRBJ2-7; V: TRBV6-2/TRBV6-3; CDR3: CASSYSWDYNYEQYF
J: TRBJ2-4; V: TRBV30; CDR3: CAGLLAKNIQYF
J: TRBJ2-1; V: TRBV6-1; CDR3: CASSERTGEYNEQFF
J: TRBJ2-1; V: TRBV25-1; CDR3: CASSVTRSGTSGRAYGNEQFF
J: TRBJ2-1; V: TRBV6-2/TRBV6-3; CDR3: CASSYGREGGEQFF
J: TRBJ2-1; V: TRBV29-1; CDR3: CSVGGLAGVEQFF
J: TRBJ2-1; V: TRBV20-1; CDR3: CSARAEASGRGGEQFF
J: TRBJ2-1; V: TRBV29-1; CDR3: CSVAGTSGAGSYNEQFF
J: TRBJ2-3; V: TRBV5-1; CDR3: CASSSWSRADTQYF
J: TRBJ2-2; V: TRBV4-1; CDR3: CASSQVVTNTGELFF
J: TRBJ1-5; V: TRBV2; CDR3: CAGGQYSNQPQHF
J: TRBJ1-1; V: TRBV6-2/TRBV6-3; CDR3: CASSYSGQHTEAFF